This T cell receptor beta chain was profiled in a study of T cell clonality in common variable immunodeficiency. Many counts were recorded for this clone. The read ends 3 residues before the CDR3 terminus; that terminus is restored from the germline J gene. Sequencing was performed with immunoSEQ multiplex PCR; in TCRdb, only in-frame clones are kept and a portion is missing. The sample offers roughly 51,000 clones and no singletons, the top ten holding under 6.5%. Germline V lookup: CDR1 ENHRY, CDR2 SYGVKD. The CDR3 covers 15 residues. V was trimmed by 8 bases and J by 1 base, leaving 17 bases between them.

The gene calls are TRBV10-3 and TRBJ1-2, with D tentatively TRBD1 (5 bases). The source of this sequence is a person between 18 and 75 years old in good health. The sequenced material came from peripheral blood mononuclear cells. CDR3 bases read: TGTGCCATCGAGCGGGGGTTACGGATTAACTATGGC. Its translation is CAIERGLRINYG. In full, the CDR3 is CAIERGLRINYGYTF.